Below, 3 T cell receptor beta chains from the same sample are listed, as sequenced in a study of cytomegalovirus exposure and HLA in healthy donors. Primers: 60 Vbeta forward and 13 Jbeta reverse. Data came from immunoSEQ multiplex PCR; TCRdb stores just in-frame clones and leaves some out. The sample has about 150,000 clones; less than 9.5% are singletons. Sequenced material: PBMCs. The origin of the receptors is a male donor in good health and CMV-seronegative.

This sequence joins TRBV7-8 and TRBJ2-5, with 7 bases lining up with TRBD1. V lost 1 base and J lost 1; bases outside the gene matches: 6. In germline, CDR1 is SGHVS, CDR2 FQNEAQ. The CDR3 is 16 amino acids. The chain's CDR3 is CASSLVDRFSQETQYF. Written as DNA, the CDR3 is TGTGCCAGCAGCTTAGTGGACAGGTTCTCCCAAGAGACCCAGTACTTC.

V is TRBV28 and J is TRBJ2-7; 7 nucleotides line up with TRBD1. V was clipped by 5 bases and J by 3 bases; unmatched bases: 7. This CDR3 has 14 amino acids. Germline V gene sequence: CDR1 MDHEN, CDR2 SYDVKM. In DNA form, the CDR3 reads TGTGCCAGCAGTGCAACTACAGGGGTCTACGAGCAGTACTTC. Encoded protein: CASSATTGVYEQYF.

The chain employs TRBV7-9 and TRBJ1-1; 12 bases map to TRBD1. This CDR3 contains 16 residues. Germline V lookup: CDR1 SEHNR, CDR2 FQNEAQ (reference sequence). Trimming cost V 6 bases and J 5 bases; bases outside gene matches: 10. In DNA form, the CDR3 reads TGTGCCAGCAGTAGCCGGGACAGGGGGCGGCGGACTGAAGCTTTCTTT. Its protein is CASSSRDRGRRTEAFF.